This TCR beta chain originates from a study of T-cell memory formation after mild COVID-19. From germline, CDR1 is LNHDA and CDR2 SQIVND (reference sequence). Trimming shortened V by 2 bases and J by 6 bases, and 7 bases separated the two germline ends. The CDR3 spans 12 residues. cDNA libraries for TCR alpha and TCR beta, carrying sample barcodes and UMIs, came from 5'RACE with constant-segment primers. TCRdb reanalysed the 5' RACE reads using MiXCR and keeps one entry per CDR3 protein. Found here are about 350,000 distinct CDR3 sequences, approximately 27% of them singletons; the top ten hold 13%. This clonotype was detected a few times.

Sequenced sample: PBMCs or a T cell subset sorted from them (not recorded which). This sequence was found in an adult woman who had mild COVID-19 (a few samples of this study predate the infection). Cell type and time point are not known. V usage is TRBV19 and J usage is TRBJ1-1, with D perhaps TRBD1 (5 bases). The chain's CDR3 is CASSIRGAEAFF. Written as DNA, the CDR3 is TGTGCCAGTAGTATAAGGGGCGCTGAAGCTTTCTTT.